Following are 3 T cell receptor beta chains from one sample sequenced in a study of cytotoxic CD8 clonotypes in ibrutinib-treated CLL. TCRdb's copy holds only in-frame clones and misses some; the assay was immunoSEQ multiplex PCR. The sample records about 97,000 clones, around 77% being singletons. Specimen: PBMCs, collected after 24 months of ibrutinib treatment. These receptors all come from a human donor with chronic lymphocytic leukemia.

This clone was detected a few times. V gene TRBV15 combines with J gene TRBJ2-3; D call uncertain. Trimming stripped 0 bases from V and 3 bases from J, with 10 bases between. The CDR3 length is 15 residues. Germline CDR1 LNHNV, CDR2 YYDKDF (reference sequence). CDR3 coding DNA: TGTGCCACCAGCAGAGATCCAGCAGGTACAGATACGCAGTATTTT. Translated: CATSRDPAGTDTQYF.

The chain couples TRBV19 to TRBJ1-5, with 10 nucleotides matching TRBD1. J gave up 7 bases and V 7 bases, and 13 bases lay outside the gene matches. From germline, CDR1 is LNHDA and CDR2 SQIVND (reference sequence). The CDR3 has 16 amino acids. In nucleotides, the CDR3 is TGTGCCAGTAAGAAAGGGACAGGGGAAAAGGGACAGCCCCAGCATTTT. Protein product: CASKKGTGEKGQPQHF. Supplemented by reference TRBV19 and TRBJ1-5, the full variable domain reads DGGITQSPKYLFRKEGQNVTLSCEQNLNHDAMYWYRQDPGQGLRLIYYSQIVNDFQKGDIAEGYSVSREKKESFPLTVTSAQKNPTAFYLCASKKGTGEKGQPQHFGDGTRLSIL.

This sequence joins TRBV7-4 and TRBJ2-5; TRBD1 is a possible D gene (6 bases). The CDR3 spans 21 residues. Trimming pared 1 base from V and 5 bases from J, leaving 32 bases between. Looked up from germline, CDR1 is SGHVT and CDR2 is SQSDAQ. The CDR3 bases are TGTGCCAGCAGCTTAGAAGGTTGGACAGCCCTCAGAGGGGCCTGTGGTGAGACCCAGTACTTC. This sequence encodes CASSLEGWTALRGACGETQYF.